A single sample gave rise to the 17 T cell receptor beta chains below, sequenced in a study of T-cell memory formation after mild COVID-19. TCRdb analysed the 5' RACE reads with MiXCR anew, one entry per CDR3 protein. The table records roughly 140,000 distinct CDR3 sequences, 11% to 15% of them present only once. Sequences were obtained from PBMCs or a T cell subset sorted from them (not recorded which). These receptors were taken from an adult woman who had mild COVID-19 (a few samples of this study predate the infection). Cell type and time point are not known.

This chain connects TRBV5-1 to TRBJ1-1; TRBD1 might be the D (5 bases). The CDR3 runs 14 residues. Germline V gene data show CDR1 as SGHRS and CDR2 as YFSETQ. V was clipped by 3 bases and J by 5 bases, with 14 bases between them. The CDR3 loop reads CASSSGRDQTEAFF. The CDR3 DNA is TGCGCCAGCAGCTCGGGCCGGGACCAGACTGAAGCTTTCTTT.

This sequence joins TRBV20-1 and TRBJ2-7, with a weak D call TRBD2 (6 bases). The CDR3 is made up of 16 amino acids. Germline loops: CDR1 DFQATT, CDR2 SNEGSKA (reference sequence). V gave up 5 bases and J gave up 3 bases, with 23 bases separating them. Here the CDR3 reads CSAAPPRGTEYYEQYF. CDR3 DNA sequence: TGCAGTGCTGCCCCTCCGCGCGGGACGGAGTACTACGAGCAGTACTTC.

This chain links TRBV7-9 with TRBJ2-3, with 8 bases identical to TRBD2. The V segment lost 2 bases and the J segment 1 base; nucleotides outside the gene matches: 2. The V gene's germline CDR1 is SEHNR and CDR2 FQNEAQ (reference sequence). The CDR3 is 15 residues long. CDR3: CASSLWREGTDTQYF. CDR3 DNA: TGTGCCAGCAGCTTATGGCGGGAGGGCACAGATACGCAGTATTTT. The full variable domain, in which reference TRBV7-9 and TRBJ2-3 provide the parts outside the CDR3, is DTGVSQNPRHKITKRGQNVTFRCDPISEHNRLYWYRQTLGQGPEFLTYFQNEAQLEKSRLLSDRFSAERPKGSFSTLEIQRTEQGDSAMYLCASSLWREGTDTQYFGPGTRLTVL.

The chain links TRBV7-9 to TRBJ1-5; TRBD1 might be the D (5 bases). The CDR3 has 17 amino acids. Germline V gene sequence: CDR1 SEHNR, CDR2 FQNEAQ (reference sequence). Trimming removed 2 bases at V and 5 bases at J, with 19 bases between. The CDR3 spells CASSLYVCYGGDQPQHF. The CDR3 coding sequence is TGTGCCAGCAGCTTATACGTGTGCTATGGGGGGGATCAGCCCCAGCATTTT.

The rearrangement joins TRBV4-1 to TRBJ1-2; no reliable D call. V was pared by 0 bases and J by 3 bases, with 11 bases between. The germline CDR1 and CDR2 sequences are MGHRA and YSYEKL. This CDR3 comprises 15 residues. This CDR3 reads CASSQEGGYDYGYTF. CDR3 coding DNA: TGCGCCAGCAGCCAAGAAGGAGGGTACGACTATGGCTACACCTTC.

This clonotype was recorded many times. The chain is built from TRBV20-1 and TRBJ2-7, with 8 bases matching TRBD2. The CDR3 totals 14 residues. CDR1 DFQATT and CDR2 SNEGSKA come from the germline V gene (reference sequence). The trim removed 2 bases at V and 3 bases at J, leaving 6 bases unmatched. DNA for the CDR3: TGCAGTGCTAGAACCACTAGCGGAATCTACGAGCAGTACTTC. Residues: CSARTTSGIYEQYF.

The chain links TRBV29-1 to TRBJ2-7, with 7 bases aligning to TRBD2. The trim removed 5 bases at V and 3 bases at J, leaving 4 bases unmatched. Germline-derived CDR1 and CDR2 are SQVTM and ANQGSEA. The CDR3 length is 12 residues. The CDR3 is CSVLAGVYEQYF. The CDR3 DNA reads TGCAGCGTTCTTGCGGGAGTCTACGAGCAGTACTTC.

This CDR3 is CAISESETEETQYF. The DNA for the CDR3 is TGTGCCATCAGTGAGTCTGAGACGGAAGAGACCCAGTACTTC. This chain uses TRBV10-3 with TRBJ2-5, with no clear D. Between the trimmed V and J ends, which lost 0 bases and 3 bases, there was a span of 8 bases. Germline V lookup: CDR1 ENHRY, CDR2 SYGVKD. The CDR3 consists of 14 residues.

This clonotype appeared once. V is TRBV12-3 or TRBV12-4 and J is TRBJ2-1; the D is unclear. V was trimmed by 4 bases and J by 4 bases, leaving 14 bases between them. The CDR3 spans 15 residues. The CDR3 DNA reads as TGTGCCAGCAGTTCCCAGAACGAGAGATACAATGAGCAGTTCTTC. This codes for CASSSQNERYNEQFF.

The J gene is TRBJ2-1, the V gene TRBV10-3, with D perhaps matching TRBD2 (10 bases). Germline V gene data show CDR1 as ENHRY and CDR2 as SYGVKD. The V end lost 6 bases, the J end lost 8 bases, and 32 bases lay between the germline ends. There are 19 residues in the CDR3. For the CDR3, the DNA is TGTGCCATCAGCGATACCGGGACAGGGCTAGCGGGAGCCAGGTATGAGCAGTTCTTC. Translation gives CAISDTGTGLAGARYEQFF.

This CDR3 reads CASSLSSGSTDTQYF. For the CDR3, the DNA is TGTGCCAGCAGCTTATCCAGCGGAAGCACAGATACGCAGTATTTT. The V and J genes are TRBV7-3 and TRBJ2-3; weak D call: TRBD2 (5 bases). The V gene's germline CDR1 is SGHTA and CDR2 FQGTGA. The CDR3 extends over 15 amino acids. Trimming took 2 bases from V and 0 from J, leaving 9 bases between them.

The rearrangement joins TRBV7-9 to TRBJ2-5; D is undetermined. Germline V CDR1 and CDR2: SEHNR, FQNEAQ (reference sequence). The CDR3 has 13 residues. With 1 base removed from V and 3 bases from J, the gap between germline ends came to 6 bases. The CDR3 nucleotides read TGTGCCAGCAGCTTAGGAAGCAAAGAGACCCAGTACTTC. Translated: CASSLGSKETQYF.

This rearrangement joins TRBV30 to TRBJ2-7, with TRBD1 matching over 8 bases. Germline V gives CDR1 GTSNPN, CDR2 SVGIG (reference sequence). The J segment lost 4 bases and the V segment lost 2 bases, leaving 13 bases of the junction unmatched. CDR3 length: 16 amino acids. CDR3 amino acids: CAWSTSQGARGYEQYF. CDR3 nucleotides: TGTGCCTGGAGTACATCCCAGGGGGCACGGGGGTACGAGCAGTACTTC.

The genes are TRBV7-9 and TRBJ1-1; tentative D call: TRBD1 (5 bases). This CDR3 region has 12 residues. From germline, CDR1 is SEHNR and CDR2 FQNEAQ (reference sequence). The V end lost 5 bases, the J end lost 8 bases, and 12 bases lay between the germline ends. CDR3 sequence reads: CASSLLAGEAFF. The CDR3, as DNA: TGTGCCAGCAGCCTATTAGCAGGGGAAGCTTTCTTT.

This clonotype was picked up a small number of times. The chain joins TRBV14 to TRBJ2-1, with D possibly matching TRBD2 (6 bases). The ends were cut back, 2 bases at V and 2 bases at J, with 13 bases in the middle. The CDR3 is made up of 16 amino acids. CDR1 is SGHDN, CDR2 FVKESK, per germline. The CDR3 here is CASSQHRLGPYNEQFF. CDR3 in DNA: TGTGCCAGCAGCCAACACCGACTAGGGCCCTACAATGAGCAGTTCTTC.

CDR3 nucleotides: TGTGCCAGCAGTTTATCGCCCGGGAGCAATCAGCCCCAGCATTTT. Translating gives CASSLSPGSNQPQHF. The V call is TRBV27, the J call TRBJ1-5; D is uncertain. Trimming took off 0 bases at V and 1 base at J, with 7 bases between the two ends. The CDR3 length is 15 residues. CDR1 is MNHEY and CDR2 is SMNVEV in the germline V gene (reference sequence).

Ten or more counts support this clonotype. This chain connects TRBV29-1 to TRBJ1-1, with a tentative D call TRBD1 (5 bases). This CDR3 spans 12 amino acids. Trimming cost V 1 base and J 6 bases, with 9 bases left between them. Germline V CDR1 and CDR2: SQVTM, ANQGSEA. CDR3 DNA sequence: TGCAGCGTTGAAGGGGGGGAAGCTGAAGCTTTCTTT. Amino acid sequence: CSVEGGEAEAFF.